The 32 T cell receptor beta chains reported below all come from one sample, sequenced in a study of Graves' ophthalmopathy and Graves' hyperthyroidism. Using RNA transcripts, the TCR beta CDR3 regions were amplified. First-round RT-PCR used HTBI primers; second-round multiplex PCR followed. Via MiXCR, TCRdb re-called the multiplex PCR reads, giving one row per CDR3 protein. Of 500,000 to 700,000 distinct CDR3 sequences listed, approximately 35% are singletons. The sample was peripheral blood or thyroid tissue (not recorded which). The source is an adult man with Graves' hyperthyroidism.

The chain carries TRBV9 and TRBJ2-7; 8 bases fit TRBD2. CDR1 and CDR2 (germline): SGDLS, YYNGEE. The V segment lost 4 bases and the J segment 3 bases; nucleotides outside the gene matches: 9. This CDR3 is 15 amino acids long. The CDR3 protein is CASSQNPGTSYEQYF. CDR3 sequence (DNA): TGTGCCAGCAGCCAGAACCCCGGGACTAGCTACGAGCAGTACTTC.

This clonotype was recorded many times. V and J are TRBV7-8 and TRBJ1-3, with D maybe TRBD1 (5 bases). The CDR3 has 14 amino acids. Germline V lookup: CDR1 SGHVS, CDR2 FQNEAQ. The V and J ends lost 9 bases and 4 bases respectively, with 16 bases between them. The CDR3 DNA sequence: TGTGCCAGTTGGGGTGAGGGGCCCGGAAACACCATATATTTT. It specifies CASWGEGPGNTIYF.

As to this clonotype: At one of its ends the junction is not consistent with the germline gene, which may arise from a read error. The genes are TRBV13 and TRBJ1-1, with D possibly being TRBD1 (6 bases). CDR1 PRHDT and CDR2 FYEKMQ come from the germline V gene (reference sequence). This CDR3 is 15 amino acids long. In nucleotides, the CDR3 is TGTGCCAGCAGCGTAGGCGGACAGTTGAACACTGAAGCTTTCTTT. It codes for CASSVGGQLNTEAFF.

The J gene is TRBJ2-5, the V gene TRBV7-3; TRBD1 matches at 12 bases. Per germline, CDR1 SGHTA and CDR2 FQGTGA. V trimming: 1 base; J trimming: 14 bases; junction bases outside the gene matches: 11. This CDR3 contains 15 residues. The CDR3 here is CASSLNLGTGGAYYF. DNA for the CDR3: TGTGCCAGCAGCTTAAATCTCGGGACAGGGGGCGCGTATTACTTC.

The sample holds many counts of this clonotype. The V and J genes are TRBV20-1 and TRBJ2-7; 10 bases match TRBD1. The CDR3 loop spans 16 amino acids. Unmatched junction bases numbered 8, after V lost 0 bases and J lost 3 bases. CDR1 DFQATT and CDR2 SNEGSKA come from the germline V gene (reference sequence). The CDR3 region has the DNA TGCAGTGCTAGAGAGACCGGGACAGGGGCTAACTACGAGCAGTACTTC. This encodes CSARETGTGANYEQYF.

The chain combines TRBV29-1 with TRBJ1-4; D is perhaps TRBD1 (5 bases). V dropped 8 bases and J dropped 8 bases, with 15 bases sitting between them. The CDR3 runs 12 residues. Per the germline V gene, CDR1 is SQVTM and CDR2 is ANQGSEA. This CDR3 is CSSTVRHEKLFF. As DNA, the CDR3 is TGCAGCTCGACAGTACGCCACGAAAAACTGTTTTTT.

The J gene is TRBJ2-7, the V gene TRBV7-9, with 11 positions matching TRBD1. V was clipped by 6 bases and J by 1 base; unmatched bases: 20. There are 20 residues in the CDR3. Germline CDR1 is SEHNR and CDR2 is FQNEAQ (reference sequence). The CDR3 reads CASSQPSGTGGSFSSYEQYF. DNA of the CDR3: TGTGCCAGCAGTCAGCCGTCCGGGACAGGGGGATCGTTTAGTTCCTACGAGCAGTACTTC.

This clonotype was picked up many times. This chain uses TRBV12-3 or TRBV12-4 with TRBJ2-6; TRBD2 is a possible D gene (6 bases). This CDR3 has 16 residues. The ends were cut back, 6 bases at V and 0 bases at J, with 12 bases in the middle. CDR3 DNA sequence: TGTGCCAGCAGGGGGGGACGGCCCTCTGGGGCCAACGTCCTGACTTTC. It specifies CASRGGRPSGANVLTF.

This clonotype was found many times. The V call is TRBV4-1, the J call TRBJ1-1; D is perhaps TRBD1 (6 bases). V lost 0 bases to trimming and J lost 10 bases, with 9 bases between them. This CDR3 region has 12 residues. The germline V gene encodes CDR1 MGHRA and CDR2 YSYEKL. CDR3 DNA: TGCGCCAGCAGCCAAGAGGAAGGGGGAGCTTTCTTT. Its protein is CASSQEEGGAFF.

V usage is TRBV20-1 and J usage is TRBJ2-7; TRBD1 matches at 7 bases. V lost 5 bases, J lost 6 bases, and 7 bases stayed unmatched. Germline V gives CDR1 DFQATT, CDR2 SNEGSKA (reference sequence). The CDR3 has 12 residues. In nucleotides, the CDR3 is TGCAGTGCTGACCGGGACAGTCCCGAGCAGTACTTC. Its protein product is CSADRDSPEQYF.

To note about this clonotype: The junction does not match germline at one end; this may be a read error. The chain has TRBV2 and TRBJ1-2; 11 bases fit TRBD1. This CDR3 comprises 12 residues. CDR1 is SNHLY, CDR2 FYNNEI, per germline. The chain's CDR3 is CASSGTGGLQLF. DNA for the CDR3: TGTGCCAGCAGTGGGACAGGGGGCTTGCAGCTCTTC.

J is TRBJ2-5 and V is TRBV7-9; a possible D gene is TRBD2 (5 bases). The CDR3 has 14 residues. CDR1 SEHNR and CDR2 FQNEAQ come from the germline V gene (reference sequence). The ends were cut back, 3 bases at V and 2 bases at J, with 10 bases in the middle. CDR3 in DNA: TGTGCCAGCAGCTTGGGAGCACCTCAAGAGACCCAGTACTTC. It is translated as CASSLGAPQETQYF.

This clonotype was seen many times. This rearrangement joins TRBV19 to TRBJ2-2; D is ambiguous. The length of the CDR3 is 15 residues. Germline V gene sequence: CDR1 LNHDA, CDR2 SQIVND (reference sequence). V lost 3 bases to trimming and J lost 0 bases, with 8 bases between them. Written as DNA, the CDR3 is TGTGCCAGTAGTATCTTGGCGGCGAACACCGGGGAGCTGTTTTTT. Encoded protein: CASSILAANTGELFF. Supplemented by reference TRBV19 and TRBJ2-2, the full variable domain reads DGGITQSPKYLFRKEGQNVTLSCEQNLNHDAMYWYRQDPGQGLRLIYYSQIVNDFQKGDIAEGYSVSREKKESFPLTVTSAQKNPTAFYLCASSILAANTGELFFGEGSRLTVL.

The chain links TRBV7-9 to TRBJ1-4, with 8 bases matching TRBD1. Trimming at V came to 5 bases and at J to 7 bases, leaving 9 bases not matched to a gene. The length of the CDR3 is 15 residues. The germline gives CDR1 SEHNR, CDR2 FQNEAQ (reference sequence). CDR3: CASSVFGTGGEKLFF. CDR3 in DNA: TGTGCCAGCAGCGTATTCGGGACAGGAGGTGAAAAACTGTTTTTT.

In its sample, this clonotype was seen many times. The rearrangement uses TRBV29-1 and TRBJ2-7; unclear D gene. The CDR3 spans 14 residues. The V end was cut by 1 base, the J end by 1 base, with 11 bases between. Per the germline V gene, CDR1 is SQVTM and CDR2 is ANQGSEA. The CDR3 here is CSVEGGASSYEQYF. CDR3 sequence (DNA): TGCAGCGTTGAAGGAGGCGCCAGTTCCTACGAGCAGTACTTC.

Details on this clonotype: This could be a read error, since a much larger clone is one nucleotide away. The chain is built from TRBV4-1 and TRBJ2-6; tentative D call: TRBD2 (6 bases). Per the germline V gene, CDR1 is MGHRA and CDR2 is YSYEKL. This CDR3 region has 17 residues. The CDR3 DNA is TGCGCCAGCAGCGGAGGGGCGAGGGCTTCTGGGGCCAACGTCCCGACTTTC. This translates into CASSGGARASGANVPTF.

This clonotype was recorded at least ten times. This chain links TRBV7-9 with TRBJ2-5; TRBD2 matches at 14 bases. V trimming: 6 bases; J trimming: 6 bases; junction bases outside the gene matches: 3. Germline assignment: CDR1 SEHNR and CDR2 FQNEAQ (reference sequence). The CDR3 has 14 residues. In DNA form, the CDR3 reads TGTGCCAGCAGTGGGACTAGCGGGAGTCAGACCCAGTACTTC. Residues: CASSGTSGSQTQYF. Combining the CDR3 with reference TRBV7-9 and TRBJ2-5 gives the whole variable domain DTGVSQNPRHKITKRGQNVTFRCDPISEHNRLYWYRQTLGQGPEFLTYFQNEAQLEKSRLLSDRFSAERPKGSFSTLEIQRTEQGDSAMYLCASSGTSGSQTQYFGPGTRLLVL.

The V and J genes are TRBV5-1 and TRBJ2-7, with D possibly matching TRBD2 (6 bases). Looked up from germline, CDR1 is SGHRS and CDR2 is YFSETQ. The CDR3 sequence is 14 residues long. V was clipped by 0 bases and J by 5 bases, with 12 bases between them. CDR3 DNA sequence: TGCGCCAGCAGCTTGGACGGGGGTAGGAACGAGCAGTACTTC. It encodes CASSLDGGRNEQYF.

CDR3 sequence reads: CASSPPSGVQWEQFF. In DNA form, the CDR3 reads TGTGCCAGCAGCCCCCCAAGCGGGGTCCAGTGGGAGCAGTTCTTC. The chain recombines TRBV7-9 with TRBJ2-1, with 7 positions matching TRBD2. J lost 10 bases, V lost 5 bases, and 14 bases had no gene match. The CDR3 sequence is 15 residues long. Germline CDR1 reads SEHNR; CDR2 reads FQNEAQ (reference sequence).

This rearrangement joins TRBV24-1 to TRBJ2-2; 7 bases match TRBD1. This CDR3 is built from 14 residues. After removal of 6 bases from V and 5 bases from J, the junction contained 5 bases not matched to a gene. CDR1 and CDR2 from the germline V gene are KGHDR and SFDVKD. The CDR3 reads CATSTGVRTGELFF. In DNA, the CDR3 is TGTGCCACCAGTACAGGGGTCAGGACCGGGGAGCTGTTTTTT.

This clonotype was counted between two and nine times. Because the CDR3 is missing its conserved closing phenylalanine or tryptophan, this is likely a read error. The J gene is TRBJ2-7, the V gene TRBV7-9; tentative D call: TRBD2 (5 bases). The CDR3 sequence is 15 residues long. Germline V gene data show CDR1 as SEHNR and CDR2 as FQNEAQ (reference sequence). Trimming left V 4 bases short and J 2 bases short, with 15 bases between. The CDR3 reads CASSYPGLGTYEQYL. CDR3 sequence (DNA): TGTGCCAGCAGCTACCCGGGCCTCGGGACCTACGAGCAGTACCTC.

The chain uses TRBV10-3 and TRBJ1-2, with 8 bases fitting TRBD1. Germline V CDR1 and CDR2: ENHRY, SYGVKD. V shed 3 bases, J shed 4 bases, and the junction held 4 bases outside the gene matches. The CDR3 extends over 14 amino acids. The CDR3 nucleotides read TGTGCCATCAGTGAACCCGGGACAGGCTATGGCTACACCTTC. Amino acid sequence: CAISEPGTGYGYTF.

Worth noting for this clonotype: No conserved phenylalanine or tryptophan is present at the end of the CDR3, so a read error is the likely explanation. The DNA is omitted, as the CDR3 cannot be located on it reliably, and the CDR3 follows TCRdb's listing. The rearrangement uses TRBV2 and TRBJ1-6; the D call of TRBD1 is as the table states it, not checked on the DNA. Termini included, the CDR3 measures 8 amino acids. Germline V CDR1 and CDR2: SNHLY, FYNNEI. This CDR3 is CASSEPGT.

The gene calls are TRBV7-9 and TRBJ1-2, with 10 bases lining up with TRBD1. CDR1 and CDR2 (germline): SEHNR, FQNEAQ (reference sequence). This CDR3 spans 15 amino acids. After removal of 4 bases from V and 7 bases from J, the junction contained 9 bases not matched to a gene. Written as DNA, the CDR3 is TGTGCCAGCAGCTACTCCGGGACAGGGGAAGTTGGCTACACCTTC. Its protein is CASSYSGTGEVGYTF. Combining the CDR3 with reference TRBV7-9 and TRBJ1-2 gives the whole variable domain DTGVSQNPRHKITKRGQNVTFRCDPISEHNRLYWYRQTLGQGPEFLTYFQNEAQLEKSRLLSDRFSAERPKGSFSTLEIQRTEQGDSAMYLCASSYSGTGEVGYTFGSGTRLTVV.

V gene TRBV20-1 combines with J gene TRBJ1-5; D may be TRBD1 (6 bases). The CDR3 loop spans 13 amino acids. Germline V gene sequence: CDR1 DFQATT, CDR2 SNEGSKA (reference sequence). The V end was cut by 3 bases, the J end by 5 bases, with 11 bases between. CDR3 amino acids: CSASTGKDQPQHF. The CDR3 coding sequence is TGCAGTGCTAGTACAGGGAAGGATCAGCCCCAGCATTTT.

This clonotype was detected only once. Relative to the germline gene, one junction end is altered; a read error may explain this. The chain joins TRBV7-3 to TRBJ2-5, with 13 nucleotides matching TRBD2. CDR3 length: 16 amino acids. CDR1 is SGHTA, CDR2 FQGTGA, per germline. CDR3 protein: CASSSLAGGPQETQYF. CDR3 in DNA: TGCGCCAGCAGCTCACTAGCGGGGGGGCCCCAAGAGACCCAGTACTTC.

This clonotype has just a few counts. The chain couples TRBV20-1 to TRBJ2-3; the match to TRBD2 covers 15 bases. V dropped 4 bases and J dropped 5; count of bases not matched to a gene: 4. This CDR3 region has 15 residues. Looked up from germline, CDR1 is DFQATT and CDR2 is SNEGSKA (reference sequence). CDR3 region: CSATRGLAGGDTQYF. Written as DNA, the CDR3 is TGCAGTGCTACCCGGGGACTAGCGGGAGGAGATACGCAGTATTTT.

The CDR3 loop is CASSLGGAFNEKLFF. The CDR3 nucleotides are TGTGCCAGCAGCTTGGGGGGGGCCTTTAATGAAAAACTGTTTTTT. The gene calls are TRBV7-9 and TRBJ1-4, with TRBD1 as a possible D gene (6 bases). In germline, CDR1 is SEHNR, CDR2 FQNEAQ (reference sequence). The CDR3 totals 15 residues. Trimming pared 3 bases from V and 4 bases from J, leaving 12 bases between.

This clonotype was picked up a small number of times. The chain carries TRBV7-9 and TRBJ2-6, with D possibly being TRBD1 (6 bases). The germline V gene encodes CDR1 SEHNR and CDR2 FQNEAQ (reference sequence). V lost 8 bases to trimming and J lost 0 bases, with 14 bases between them. The length of the CDR3 is 16 residues. CDR3 DNA: TGTGCCAGCTCAAACAGGGTAGGCTCTGGGGCCAACGTCCTGACTTTC. It translates to CASSNRVGSGANVLTF.

There are many counts of this clonotype. This rearrangement joins TRBV24-1 to TRBJ2-2, with 7 bases aligning to TRBD1. Germline V gene lookup returns CDR1 KGHDR and CDR2 SFDVKD. This CDR3 comprises 14 residues. V was clipped by 8 bases and J by 1 base; unmatched bases: 3. The CDR3: CATNGDRNTGELFF. CDR3 in DNA: TGTGCCACCAACGGGGACAGGAACACCGGGGAGCTGTTTTTT.

At least ten counts were recorded for this clonotype. The gene calls are TRBV20-1 and TRBJ2-2; D may be TRBD1 (6 bases). Trimming removed 0 bases from V and 6 bases from J, with 11 bases in between. This CDR3 has 14 residues. Germline-derived CDR1 and CDR2 are DFQATT and SNEGSKA (reference sequence). The CDR3 nucleotides read TGCAGTGCTAGAGACAGGGGATCTTCCGGGGAGCTGTTTTTT. Its protein is CSARDRGSSGELFF.

This clonotype was detected only a few times. CDR3 in amino acids: CSVDRGGNQPQHF. In DNA form, the CDR3 reads TGCAGCGTTGATAGGGGTGGCAATCAGCCCCAGCATTTT. The chain links TRBV29-1 to TRBJ1-5; D may be TRBD1 (5 bases). Germline assignment: CDR1 SQVTM and CDR2 ANQGSEA. V lost 3 bases and J 2 bases, leaving 8 bases between the germline ends. This CDR3 comprises 13 residues.